The clone carrying this T cell receptor beta chain has more than one count but fewer than ten. Trimming removed 5 bases at V and 2 bases at J, with 13 bases between. CDR3 length equals 14 residues. This sample is part of a study of human T cells and chemical hapten exposure. Described time point: patch test 2, 6 weeks after DPC sensitization. Treatment denoted: therapeutic diphenylcyclopropenone sensitization with weekly scalp DPC. TCRdb passed the RACE reads through MiXCR, listing each CDR3 protein once. In the table there are about 82,000 distinct CDR3 sequences, approximately 7% of which are singletons.

V is TRBV12-3 or TRBV12-4 and J is TRBJ2-7; no reliable D call. Source: whole blood, taken in connection with sensitization to the hapten diphenylcyclopropenone (DPC). The receptor comes from a woman in her 30s with alopecia areata. Some clones in this sample may be carry-over from other donors' samples. The CDR3 protein is CASSRRQTTYEQYF. CDR3 sequence (DNA): TGTGCCAGCAGTCGACGACAAACGACCTACGAGCAGTACTTC.